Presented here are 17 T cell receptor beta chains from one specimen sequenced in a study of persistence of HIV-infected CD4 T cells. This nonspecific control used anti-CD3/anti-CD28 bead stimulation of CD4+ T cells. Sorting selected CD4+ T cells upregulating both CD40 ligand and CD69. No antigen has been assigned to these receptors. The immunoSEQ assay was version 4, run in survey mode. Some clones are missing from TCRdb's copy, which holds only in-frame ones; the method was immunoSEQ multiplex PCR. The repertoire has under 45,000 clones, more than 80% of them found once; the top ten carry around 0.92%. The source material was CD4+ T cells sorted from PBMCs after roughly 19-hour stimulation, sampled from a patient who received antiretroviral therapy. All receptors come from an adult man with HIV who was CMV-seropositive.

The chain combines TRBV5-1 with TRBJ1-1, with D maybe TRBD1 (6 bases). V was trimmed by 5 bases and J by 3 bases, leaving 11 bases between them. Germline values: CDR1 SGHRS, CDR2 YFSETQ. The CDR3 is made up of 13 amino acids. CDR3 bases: TGCGCCAGCAGGAGGGGGTTCGACACTGAAGCTTTCTTT. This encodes CASRRGFDTEAFF.

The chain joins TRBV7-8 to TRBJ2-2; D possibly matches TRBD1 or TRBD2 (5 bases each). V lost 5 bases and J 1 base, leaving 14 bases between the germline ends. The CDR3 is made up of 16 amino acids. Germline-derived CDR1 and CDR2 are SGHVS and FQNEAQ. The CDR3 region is CASSPGPWENTGELFF. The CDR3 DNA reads TGTGCCAGCAGCCCGGGGCCCTGGGAGAACACCGGGGAGCTGTTTTTT.

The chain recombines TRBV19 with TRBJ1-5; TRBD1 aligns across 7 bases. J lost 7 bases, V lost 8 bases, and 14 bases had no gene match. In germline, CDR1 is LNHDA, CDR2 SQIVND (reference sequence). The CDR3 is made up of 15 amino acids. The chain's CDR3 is CASGRGTAGNQPQHF. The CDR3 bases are TGTGCCAGTGGAAGAGGGACAGCGGGAAACCAGCCCCAGCATTTT.

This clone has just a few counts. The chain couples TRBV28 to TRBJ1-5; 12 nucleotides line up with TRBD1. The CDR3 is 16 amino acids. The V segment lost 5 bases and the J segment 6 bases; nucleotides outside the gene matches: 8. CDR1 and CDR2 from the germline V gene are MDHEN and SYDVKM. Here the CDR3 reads CASSPGTGGHGQPQHF. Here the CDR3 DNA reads TGTGCCAGCAGTCCCGGGACAGGGGGCCATGGTCAGCCCCAGCATTTT.

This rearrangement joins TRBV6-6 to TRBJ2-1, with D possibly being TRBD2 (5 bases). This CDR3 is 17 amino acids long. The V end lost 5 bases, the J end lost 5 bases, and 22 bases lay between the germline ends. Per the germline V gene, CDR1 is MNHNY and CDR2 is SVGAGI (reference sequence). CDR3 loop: CASSPRLTSVVNNEQFF. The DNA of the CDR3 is TGTGCCAGCAGTCCTAGACTTACTAGTGTAGTTAACAATGAGCAGTTCTTC.

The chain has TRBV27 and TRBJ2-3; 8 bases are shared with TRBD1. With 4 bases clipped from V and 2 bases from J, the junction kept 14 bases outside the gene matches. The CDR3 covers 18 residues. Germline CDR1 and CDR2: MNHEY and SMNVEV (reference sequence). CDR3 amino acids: CASSSRTGLGVPTDTQYF. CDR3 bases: TGTGCCAGCAGTTCGCGGACAGGGCTGGGGGTTCCCACAGATACGCAGTATTTT.

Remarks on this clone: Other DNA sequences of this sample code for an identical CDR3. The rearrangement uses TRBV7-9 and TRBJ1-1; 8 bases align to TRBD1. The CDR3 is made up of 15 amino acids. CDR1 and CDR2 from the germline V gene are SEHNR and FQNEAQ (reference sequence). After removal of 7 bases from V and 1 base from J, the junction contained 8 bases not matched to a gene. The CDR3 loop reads CASTYGQGRNTEAFF. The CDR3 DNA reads TGTGCCAGCACCTATGGACAGGGACGGAACACTGAAGCTTTCTTT.

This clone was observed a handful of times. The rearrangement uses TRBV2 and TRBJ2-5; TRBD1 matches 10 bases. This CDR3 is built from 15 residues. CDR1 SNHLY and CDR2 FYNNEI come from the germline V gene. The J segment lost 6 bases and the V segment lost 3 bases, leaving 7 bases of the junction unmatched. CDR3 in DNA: TGTGCCAGCAGTGATGACAGGGGGCAGGTGAAGACCCAGTACTTC. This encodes CASSDDRGQVKTQYF.

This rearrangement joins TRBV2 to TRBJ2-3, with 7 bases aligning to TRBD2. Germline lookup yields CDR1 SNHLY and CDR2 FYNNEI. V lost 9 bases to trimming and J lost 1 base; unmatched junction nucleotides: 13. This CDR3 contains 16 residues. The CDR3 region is CASVPGLGIRTDTQYF. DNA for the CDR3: TGTGCCAGTGTACCCGGACTAGGAATCCGCACAGATACGCAGTATTTT.

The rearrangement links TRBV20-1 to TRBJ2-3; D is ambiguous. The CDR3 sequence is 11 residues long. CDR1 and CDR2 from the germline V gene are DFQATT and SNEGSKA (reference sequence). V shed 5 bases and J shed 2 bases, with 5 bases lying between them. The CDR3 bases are TGCAGTGCTGCCGACACAGATACGCAGTATTTT. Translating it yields CSAADTDTQYF.

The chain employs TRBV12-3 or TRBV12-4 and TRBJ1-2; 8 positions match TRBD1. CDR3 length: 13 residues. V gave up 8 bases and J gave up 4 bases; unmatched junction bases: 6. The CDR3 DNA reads TGTGCCAGCGATACAGGGGGTACCTATGGCTACACCTTC. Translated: CASDTGGTYGYTF.

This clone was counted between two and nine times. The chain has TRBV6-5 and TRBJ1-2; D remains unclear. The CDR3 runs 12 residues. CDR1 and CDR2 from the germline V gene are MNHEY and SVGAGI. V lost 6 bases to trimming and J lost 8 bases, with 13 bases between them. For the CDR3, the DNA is TGTGCCAGCAGCTCATGGGAAAAAGGCTACACCTTC. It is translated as CASSSWEKGYTF.

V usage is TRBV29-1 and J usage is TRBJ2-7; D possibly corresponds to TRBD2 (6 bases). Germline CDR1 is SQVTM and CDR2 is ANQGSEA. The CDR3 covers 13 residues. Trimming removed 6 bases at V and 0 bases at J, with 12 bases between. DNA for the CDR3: TGCAGCGTCTCCCGGGACTTCTCCTACGAGCAGTACTTC. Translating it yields CSVSRDFSYEQYF.

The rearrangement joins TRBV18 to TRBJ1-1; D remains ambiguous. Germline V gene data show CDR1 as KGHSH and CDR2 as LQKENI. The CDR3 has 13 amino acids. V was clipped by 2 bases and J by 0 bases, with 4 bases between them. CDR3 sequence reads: CASSPELNTEAFF. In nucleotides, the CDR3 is TGTGCCAGCTCACCAGAGTTGAACACTGAAGCTTTCTTT.

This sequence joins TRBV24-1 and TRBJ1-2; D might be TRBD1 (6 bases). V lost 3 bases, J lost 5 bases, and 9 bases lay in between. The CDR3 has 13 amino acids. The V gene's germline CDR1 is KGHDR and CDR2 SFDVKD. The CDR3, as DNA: TGTGCCACCAGTGATGGGGGCAGGTATGGCTACACCTTC. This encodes CATSDGGRYGYTF.

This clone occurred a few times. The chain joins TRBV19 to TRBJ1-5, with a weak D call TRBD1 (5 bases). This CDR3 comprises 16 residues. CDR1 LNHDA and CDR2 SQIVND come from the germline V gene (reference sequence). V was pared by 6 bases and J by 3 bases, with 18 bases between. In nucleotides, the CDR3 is TGTGCCAGTAGGCCCTCAGGGAGGAGGGTCAATCAGCCCCAGCATTTT. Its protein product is CASRPSGRRVNQPQHF.

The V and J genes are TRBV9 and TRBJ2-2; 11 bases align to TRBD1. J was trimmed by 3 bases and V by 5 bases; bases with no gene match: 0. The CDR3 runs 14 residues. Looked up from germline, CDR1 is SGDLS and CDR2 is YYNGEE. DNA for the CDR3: TGTGCCAGCAGGGGACAGGGGGACACCGGGGAGCTGTTTTTT. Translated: CASRGQGDTGELFF.